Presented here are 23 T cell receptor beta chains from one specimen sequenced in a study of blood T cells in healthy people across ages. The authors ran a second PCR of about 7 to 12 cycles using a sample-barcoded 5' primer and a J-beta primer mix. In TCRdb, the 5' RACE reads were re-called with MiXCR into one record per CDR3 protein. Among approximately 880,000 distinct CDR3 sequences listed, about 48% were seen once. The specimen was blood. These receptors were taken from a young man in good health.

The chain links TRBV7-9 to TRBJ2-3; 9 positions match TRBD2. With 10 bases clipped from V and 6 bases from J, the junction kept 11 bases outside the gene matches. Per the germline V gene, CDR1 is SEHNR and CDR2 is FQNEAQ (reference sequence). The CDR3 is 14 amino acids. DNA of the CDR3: TGTGCCAACACCCCGGGACTAGCTGCTGATACGCAGTATTTT. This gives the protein CANTPGLAADTQYF. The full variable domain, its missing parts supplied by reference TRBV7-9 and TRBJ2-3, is DTGVSQNPRHKITKRGQNVTFRCDPISEHNRLYWYRQTLGQGPEFLTYFQNEAQLEKSRLLSDRFSAERPKGSFSTLEIQRTEQGDSAMYLCANTPGLAADTQYFGPGTRLTVL.

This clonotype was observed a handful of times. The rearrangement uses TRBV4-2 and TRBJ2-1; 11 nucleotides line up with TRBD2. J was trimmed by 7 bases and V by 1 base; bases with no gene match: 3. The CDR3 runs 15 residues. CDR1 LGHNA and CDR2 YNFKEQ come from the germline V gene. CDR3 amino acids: CASSQALAGVNEQFF. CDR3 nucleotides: TGTGCCAGCAGCCAAGCACTAGCGGGGGTGAATGAGCAGTTCTTC.

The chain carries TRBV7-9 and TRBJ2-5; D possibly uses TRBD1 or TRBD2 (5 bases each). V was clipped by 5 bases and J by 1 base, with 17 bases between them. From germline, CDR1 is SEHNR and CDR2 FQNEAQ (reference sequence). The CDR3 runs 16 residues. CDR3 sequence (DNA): TGTGCCAGCAGCCGATCAGCCGGGACCCTCCAAGAGACCCAGTACTTC. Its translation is CASSRSAGTLQETQYF.

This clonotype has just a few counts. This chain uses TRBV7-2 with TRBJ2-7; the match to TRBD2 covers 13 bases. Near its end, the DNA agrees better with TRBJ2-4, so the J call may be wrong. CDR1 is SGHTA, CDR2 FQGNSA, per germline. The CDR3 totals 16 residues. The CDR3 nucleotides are TGTGCCAGCAGCTTAGGGACTAGCGGGGGACAAAACATTCAGTACTTC. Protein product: CASSLGTSGGQNIQYF.

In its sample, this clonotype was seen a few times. CDR3 sequence: CASSESSIGTDTQYF. CDR3 nucleotide sequence: TGTGCCAGCAGTGAATCTTCCATCGGCACAGATACGCAGTATTTT. The chain combines TRBV25-1 with TRBJ2-3, with D unclear. The V gene lost 1 base and the J gene lost 1 base, with 9 bases spanning the gap. Germline V lookup: CDR1 MGHDK, CDR2 SYGVNS. The CDR3 covers 15 residues. The whole variable domain, filled in from reference TRBV25-1 and TRBJ2-3, reads EADIYQTPRYLVIGTGKKITLECSQTMGHDKMYWYQQDPGMELHLIHYSYGVNSTEKGDLSSESTVSRIRTEHFPLTLESARPSHTSQYLCASSESSIGTDTQYFGPGTRLTVL.

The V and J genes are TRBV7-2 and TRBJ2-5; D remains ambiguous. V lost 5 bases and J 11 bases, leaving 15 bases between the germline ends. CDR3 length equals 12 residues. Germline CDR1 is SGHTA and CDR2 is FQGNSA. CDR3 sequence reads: CASSLDPTQQYF. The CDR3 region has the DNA TGTGCCAGCAGCCTGGACCCCACGCAGCAGTACTTC.

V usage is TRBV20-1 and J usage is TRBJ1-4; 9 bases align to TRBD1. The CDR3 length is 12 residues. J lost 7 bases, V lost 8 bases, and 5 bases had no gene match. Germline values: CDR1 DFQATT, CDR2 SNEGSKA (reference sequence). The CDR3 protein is CSTPQGAEKLFF. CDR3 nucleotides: TGCAGTACCCCACAGGGGGCTGAAAAACTGTTTTTT.

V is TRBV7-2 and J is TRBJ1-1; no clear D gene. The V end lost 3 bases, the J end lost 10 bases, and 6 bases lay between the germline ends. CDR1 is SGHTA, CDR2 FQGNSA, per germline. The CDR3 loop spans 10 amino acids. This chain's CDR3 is CASSLSVAFF. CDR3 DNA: TGTGCCAGCAGCTTGTCCGTAGCTTTCTTT. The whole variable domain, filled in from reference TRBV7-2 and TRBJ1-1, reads GAGVSQSPSNKVTEKGKDVELRCDPISGHTALYWYRQSLGQGLEFLIYFQGNSAPDKSGLPSDRFSAERTGGSVSTLTIQRTQQEDSAVYLCASSLSVAFFGQGTRLTVV.

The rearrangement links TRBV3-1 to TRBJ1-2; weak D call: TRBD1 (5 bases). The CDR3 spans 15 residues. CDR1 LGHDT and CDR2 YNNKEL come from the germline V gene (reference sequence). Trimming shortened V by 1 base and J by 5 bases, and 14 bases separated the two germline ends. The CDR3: CASSQGAGTAYGYTF. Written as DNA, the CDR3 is TGTGCCAGCAGCCAAGGAGCCGGGACTGCGTATGGCTACACCTTC.

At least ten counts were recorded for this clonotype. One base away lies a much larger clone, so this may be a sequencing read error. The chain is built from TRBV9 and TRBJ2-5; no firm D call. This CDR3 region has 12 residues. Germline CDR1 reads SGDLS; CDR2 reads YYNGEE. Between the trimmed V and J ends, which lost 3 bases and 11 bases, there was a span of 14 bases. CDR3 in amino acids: CASSGSNSEQYF. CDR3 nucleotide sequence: TGTGCCAGCAGCGGATCTAATTCTGAGCAGTACTTC.

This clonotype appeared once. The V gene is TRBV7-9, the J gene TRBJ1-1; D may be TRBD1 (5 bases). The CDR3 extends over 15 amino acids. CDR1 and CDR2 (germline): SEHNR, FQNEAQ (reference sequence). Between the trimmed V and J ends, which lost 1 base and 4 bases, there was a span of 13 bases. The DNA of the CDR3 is TGTGCCAGCAGCTTAGTGGCAGGGCCGACCACTGAAGCTTTCTTT. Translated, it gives CASSLVAGPTTEAFF. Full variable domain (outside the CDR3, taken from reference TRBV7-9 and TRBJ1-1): DTGVSQNPRHKITKRGQNVTFRCDPISEHNRLYWYRQTLGQGPEFLTYFQNEAQLEKSRLLSDRFSAERPKGSFSTLEIQRTEQGDSAMYLCASSLVAGPTTEAFFGQGTRLTVV.

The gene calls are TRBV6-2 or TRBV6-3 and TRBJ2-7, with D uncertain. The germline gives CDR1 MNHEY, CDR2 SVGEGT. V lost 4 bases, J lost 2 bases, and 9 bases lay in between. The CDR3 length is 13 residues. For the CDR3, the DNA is TGTGCCAGCAGTTCCGCCTTTCCCTACGAGCAGTACTTC. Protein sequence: CASSSAFPYEQYF.

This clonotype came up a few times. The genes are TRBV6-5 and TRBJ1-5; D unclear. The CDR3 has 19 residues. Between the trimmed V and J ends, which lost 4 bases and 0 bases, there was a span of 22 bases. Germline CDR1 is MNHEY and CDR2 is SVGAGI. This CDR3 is CASSSLSMMSSGSNQPQHF. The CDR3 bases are TGTGCCAGCAGTTCTCTTAGTATGATGTCCTCGGGTAGCAATCAGCCCCAGCATTTT.

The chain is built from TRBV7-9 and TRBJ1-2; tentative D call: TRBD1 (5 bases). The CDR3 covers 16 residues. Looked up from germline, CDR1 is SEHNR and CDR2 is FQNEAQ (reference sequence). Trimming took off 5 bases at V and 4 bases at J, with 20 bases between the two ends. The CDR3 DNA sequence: TGTGCCAGCAGCCGCCAGGGTATCAGGACCCTCTATGGCTACACCTTC. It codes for CASSRQGIRTLYGYTF. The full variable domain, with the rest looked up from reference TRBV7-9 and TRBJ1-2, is DTGVSQNPRHKITKRGQNVTFRCDPISEHNRLYWYRQTLGQGPEFLTYFQNEAQLEKSRLLSDRFSAERPKGSFSTLEIQRTEQGDSAMYLCASSRQGIRTLYGYTFGSGTRLTVV.

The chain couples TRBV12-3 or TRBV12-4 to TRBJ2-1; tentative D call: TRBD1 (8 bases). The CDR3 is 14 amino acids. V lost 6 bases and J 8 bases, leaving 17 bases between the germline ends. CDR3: CASRQGQGGYEQFF. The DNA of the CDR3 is TGTGCCAGCAGACAAGGACAGGGAGGGTATGAGCAGTTCTTC.

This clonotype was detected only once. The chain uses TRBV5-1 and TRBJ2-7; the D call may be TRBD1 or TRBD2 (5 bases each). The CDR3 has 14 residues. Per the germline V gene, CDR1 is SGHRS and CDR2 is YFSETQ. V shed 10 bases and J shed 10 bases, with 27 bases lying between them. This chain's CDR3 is CAGREQVTREAQYF. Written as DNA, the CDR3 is TGCGCCGGCCGGGAACAGGTTACAAGAGAGGCCCAGTACTTC.

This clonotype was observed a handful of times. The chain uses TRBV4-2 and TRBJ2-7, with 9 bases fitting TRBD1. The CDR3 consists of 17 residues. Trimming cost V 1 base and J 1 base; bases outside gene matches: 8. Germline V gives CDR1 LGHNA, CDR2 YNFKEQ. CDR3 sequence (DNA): TGTGCCAGCAGCCAAGCTACAGGGGGCGCTTCATCCTACGAGCAGTACTTC. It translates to CASSQATGGASSYEQYF.

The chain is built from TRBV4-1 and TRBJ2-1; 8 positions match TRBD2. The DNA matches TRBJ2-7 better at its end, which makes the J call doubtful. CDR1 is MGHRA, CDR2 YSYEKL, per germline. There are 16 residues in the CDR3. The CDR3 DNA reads TGCGCCAGCAGCCAAGAGCGGGGGGCCGGTTACAATGAGCAGTACTTC. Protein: CASSQERGAGYNEQYF.

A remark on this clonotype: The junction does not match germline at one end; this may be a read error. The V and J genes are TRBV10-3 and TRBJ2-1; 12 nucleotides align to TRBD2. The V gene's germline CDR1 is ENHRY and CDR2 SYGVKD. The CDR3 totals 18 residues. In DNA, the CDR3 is TGTGACATCAGTGCCCAATCTAGCGGGAGGGCCGGATACAATGAGCAGTTCTTC. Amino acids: CDISAQSSGRAGYNEQFF.

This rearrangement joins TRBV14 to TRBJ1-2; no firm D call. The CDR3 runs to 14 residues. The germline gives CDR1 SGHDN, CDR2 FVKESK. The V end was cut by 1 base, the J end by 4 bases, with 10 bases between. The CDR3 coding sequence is TGTGCCAGCAGCCAAGGATTCACAAGCTATGGCTACACCTTC. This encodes CASSQGFTSYGYTF.

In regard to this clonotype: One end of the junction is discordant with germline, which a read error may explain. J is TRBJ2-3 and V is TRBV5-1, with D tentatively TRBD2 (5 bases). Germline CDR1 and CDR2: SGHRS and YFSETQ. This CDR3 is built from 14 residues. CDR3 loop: CASSPGMGTETQYF. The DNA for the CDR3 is TGCGCCAGCAGCCCCGGGATGGGCACAGAGACGCAGTATTTT. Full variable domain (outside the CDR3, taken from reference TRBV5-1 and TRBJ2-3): KAGVTQTPRYLIKTRGQQVTLSCSPISGHRSVSWYQQTPGQGLQFLFEYFSETQRNKGNFPGRFSGRQFSNSRSEMNVSTLELGDSALYLCASSPGMGTETQYFGPGTRLTVL.

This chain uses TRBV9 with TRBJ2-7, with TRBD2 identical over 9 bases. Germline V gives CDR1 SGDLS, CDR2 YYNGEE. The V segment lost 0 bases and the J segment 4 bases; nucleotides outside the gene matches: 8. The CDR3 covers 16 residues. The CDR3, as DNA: TGTGCCAGCAGCGTAGGTCGCCTAGCGGGAAAATACGAGCAGTACTTC. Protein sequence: CASSVGRLAGKYEQYF.

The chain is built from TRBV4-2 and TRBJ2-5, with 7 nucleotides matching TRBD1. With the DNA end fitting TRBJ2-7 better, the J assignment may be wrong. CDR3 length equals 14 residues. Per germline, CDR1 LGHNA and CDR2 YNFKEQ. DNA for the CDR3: TGTGCCAGCAGCCAGGCTCGACAGGGCCACGAGCAGTACTTC. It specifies CASSQARQGHEQYF.